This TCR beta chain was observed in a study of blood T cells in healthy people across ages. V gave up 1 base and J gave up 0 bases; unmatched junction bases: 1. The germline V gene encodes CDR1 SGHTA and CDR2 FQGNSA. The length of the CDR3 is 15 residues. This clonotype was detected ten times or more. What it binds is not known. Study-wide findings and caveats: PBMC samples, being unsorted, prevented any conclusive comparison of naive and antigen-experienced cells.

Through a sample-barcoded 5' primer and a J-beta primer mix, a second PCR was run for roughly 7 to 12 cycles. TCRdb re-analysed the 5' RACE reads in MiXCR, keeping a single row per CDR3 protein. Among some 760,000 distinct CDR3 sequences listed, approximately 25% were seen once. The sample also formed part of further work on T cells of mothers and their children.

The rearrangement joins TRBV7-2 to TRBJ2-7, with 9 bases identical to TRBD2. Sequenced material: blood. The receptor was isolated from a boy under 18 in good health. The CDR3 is CASSLVSGSSYEQYF. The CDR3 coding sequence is TGTGCCAGCAGCTTAGTTAGCGGGAGCTCCTACGAGCAGTACTTC.